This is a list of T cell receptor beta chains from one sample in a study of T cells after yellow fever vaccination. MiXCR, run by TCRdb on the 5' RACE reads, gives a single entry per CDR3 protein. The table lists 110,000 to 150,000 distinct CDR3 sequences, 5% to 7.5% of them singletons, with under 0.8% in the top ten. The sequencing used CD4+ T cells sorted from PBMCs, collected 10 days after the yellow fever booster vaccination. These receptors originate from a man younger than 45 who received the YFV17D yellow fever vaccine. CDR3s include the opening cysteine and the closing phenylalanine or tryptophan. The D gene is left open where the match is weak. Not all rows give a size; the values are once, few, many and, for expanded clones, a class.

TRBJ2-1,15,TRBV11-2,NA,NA,TGTGCCAGCAGCTTAGGGCCCCCACCCTACAATGAGCAGTTCTTC,CASSLGPPPYNEQFF
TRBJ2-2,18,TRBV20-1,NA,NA,TGCAGTGCTAGAAAATCCAAGGGGGGGAGGGTCAACACCGGGGAGCTGTTTTTT,CSARKSKGGRVNTGELFF
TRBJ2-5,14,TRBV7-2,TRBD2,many,TGTGCCAGCGCTTACCCGGGACTACTAGAGACCCAGTACTTC,CASAYPGLLETQYF
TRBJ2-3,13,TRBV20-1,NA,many,TGCAGTGCTGAGCCTCGTAGCACAGATACGCAGTATTTT,CSAEPRSTDTQYF
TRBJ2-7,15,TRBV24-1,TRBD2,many,TGTGCCACCAGTGACCCCCTAGCGGGAACCTACGAGCAGTACTTC,CATSDPLAGTYEQYF
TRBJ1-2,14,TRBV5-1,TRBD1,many,TGCGCCAGCAGCTTGGGGGACAGGGAAAATGGCTACACCTTC,CASSLGDRENGYTF
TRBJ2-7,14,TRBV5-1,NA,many,TGCGCCAGCAGCCAGGCGGAGCGATCCTACGAGCAGTACTTC,CASSQAERSYEQYF
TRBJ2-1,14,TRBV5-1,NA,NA,TGCGCCAGCAGCTTGGTGGACTACTACAATGAGCAGTTCTTC,CASSLVDYYNEQFF
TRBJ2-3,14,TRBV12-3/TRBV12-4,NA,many,TGTGCCAGCAGGACCGGGACAAGCACAGATACGCAGTATTTT,CASRTGTSTDTQYF
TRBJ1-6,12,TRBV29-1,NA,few,TGCAGTGCGGGGCACCTCAATTCACCCCTCCACTTT,CSAGHLNSPLHF
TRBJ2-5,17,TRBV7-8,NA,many,TGTGCCAGCAGCTTGGGTAGCGTACCCACCAACAGGGAGACCCAGTACTTC,CASSLGSVPTNRETQYF
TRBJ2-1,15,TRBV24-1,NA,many,TGTGCCACCAGTGACCCCTATGTAAGCATGGATGAGCAGTTCTTC,CATSDPYVSMDEQFF
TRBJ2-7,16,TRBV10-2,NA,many,TGCGCCAGCACCGGAGGTTTGGGGGCATACTCCTACGAGCAGTACTTC,CASTGGLGAYSYEQYF
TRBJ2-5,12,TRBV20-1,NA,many,TGCAGTGCCCCCGGAGTTCGAGAGACCCAGTACTTC,CSAPGVRETQYF
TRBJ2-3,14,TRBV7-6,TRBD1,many,TGTGCCAGCAGCGCCGGGACAGGGGCATATACGCAGTATTTT,CASSAGTGAYTQYF
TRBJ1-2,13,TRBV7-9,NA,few,TGTGCCAGCAGCTCCGACAGATATGGTGGCTACACCTTC,CASSSDRYGGYTF
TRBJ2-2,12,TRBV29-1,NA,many,TGCAGCGTTCGAATTGGAACCGGGGAGCTGTTTTTT,CSVRIGTGELFF
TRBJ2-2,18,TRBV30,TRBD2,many,TGTGCCTGGAAAGGGAAAACTAGCGGGAGGGCGAACACCGGGGAGCTGTTTTTT,CAWKGKTSGRANTGELFF
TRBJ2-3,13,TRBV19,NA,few,TGTGCCAGTAGACAGGGTGTCACAGATACGCAGTATTTT,CASRQGVTDTQYF
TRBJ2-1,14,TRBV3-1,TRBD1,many,TGTGCCAGCACCAGGGACAGGGGTTACAATGAGCAGTTCTTC,CASTRDRGYNEQFF
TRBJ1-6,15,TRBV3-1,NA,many,TGTGCCAGCAGCCAACCGGGATCCTATAATTCACCCCTCCACTTT,CASSQPGSYNSPLHF
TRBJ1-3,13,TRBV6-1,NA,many,TGTGCCAGCCGAGGGACCTCTGGAAACACCATATATTTT,CASRGTSGNTIYF
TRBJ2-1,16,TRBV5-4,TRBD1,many,TGTGCCAGCAGCCCCAGGGTAGGACAGGGAGGTATTGAGCAGTTCTTC,CASSPRVGQGGIEQFF
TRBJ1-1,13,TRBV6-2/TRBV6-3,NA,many,TGTGCCAGCAGGACAGAGGGGGGCGACGAAGCTTTCTTT,CASRTEGGDEAFF
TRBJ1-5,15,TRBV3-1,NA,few,TGTGCCTGCAGCCAAGCGGGACGGGGGAATCAGCCCCAGCATTTT,CACSQAGRGNQPQHF
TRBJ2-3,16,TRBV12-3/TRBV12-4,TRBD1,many,TGTGCCAGCAGTTTAATGGGACAGGGGACCACAGATACGCAGTATTTT,CASSLMGQGTTDTQYF
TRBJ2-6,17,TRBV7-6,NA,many,TGTGCCAGCAGCTTAGAGTCGGGAAGCTCTGGGGCCAACGTCCTGACTTTC,CASSLESGSSGANVLTF
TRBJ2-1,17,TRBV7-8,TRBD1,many,TGTGCCAGCAGCCCCGGGACAGGGGGTGAGGGGTACAATGAGCAGTTCTTC,CASSPGTGGEGYNEQFF
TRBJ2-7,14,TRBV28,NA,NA,TGTGCCAGCAGTCAGGGGCGGGCTTCCTACGAGCAGTACTTC,CASSQGRASYEQYF
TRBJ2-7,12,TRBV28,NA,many,TGTGCCAGCAGCAGTAGGATGTACGAGCAGTACTTC,CASSSRMYEQYF
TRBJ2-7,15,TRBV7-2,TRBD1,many,TGTGCCAGCACCAAAGCCGGGACAGCATACTACGAGCAGTACTTC,CASTKAGTAYYEQYF